These T cell receptor beta chains were read from a single sample in a study of a mutant IDH1 vaccine in newly diagnosed glioma. No antigen is known for these receptors. The assay was immunoSEQ multiplex PCR, and TCRdb's table has in-frame clones only and misses some. The data contain tens of thousands of clones, about 85% of them singletons. Sequencing used PBMCs, obtained from a glioma patient whose treatment included an IDH1 peptide vaccine. The receptors originated from a man under 40 with glioma. Both conserved end residues are part of each CDR3. Each record gives: clone size, V gene, D gene, J gene, CDR3 length, CDR3 DNA, CDR3 protein. The D gene is left open where the match is weak. Part of the rows lack a size; the others show once, few, many or a class for expanded clones.

abundance: NA
v_gene: TRBV7-9
d_gene: NA
j_gene: TRBJ2-1
len: 14
CDR3nt: TGTGCCAGCACCCCTCAGGGTGTATACAATGAGCAGTTCTTC
CDR3aa: CASTPQGVYNEQFF

abundance: NA
v_gene: TRBV7-9
d_gene: NA
j_gene: TRBJ1-1
len: 15
CDR3nt: TGTGCCAGCAGCTTAATTTTACAGCCGAACACTGAAGCTTTCTTT
CDR3aa: CASSLILQPNTEAFF

abundance: NA
v_gene: TRBV5-4
d_gene: NA
j_gene: TRBJ1-2
len: 15
CDR3nt: TGTGCCAGCAGCTTGGAGGGGGGTAGGGGCTATGGCTACACCTTC
CDR3aa: CASSLEGGRGYGYTF

abundance: NA
v_gene: TRBV5-1
d_gene: NA
j_gene: TRBJ2-7
len: 13
CDR3nt: TGCGCCAGCAGCTTGACGTCAGTTGACGAGCAGTACTTC
CDR3aa: CASSLTSVDEQYF

abundance: NA
v_gene: TRBV25-1
d_gene: TRBD2
j_gene: TRBJ2-6
len: 12
CDR3nt: TGTGCCAGCCGGGGGGTATTGGGCGTCCTGACTTTC
CDR3aa: CASRGVLGVLTF

abundance: NA
v_gene: TRBV2
d_gene: TRBD1
j_gene: TRBJ2-3
len: 11
CDR3nt: TGTGCCTCAGGGGGTGTGGATACGCAGTATTTT
CDR3aa: CASGGVDTQYF

abundance: once
v_gene: TRBV10-2
d_gene: NA
j_gene: TRBJ2-7
len: 11
CDR3nt: TGCGCCAGCAGTCCCCCGGGAGAGCAGTACTTC
CDR3aa: CASSPPGEQYF

abundance: NA
v_gene: TRBV19
d_gene: TRBD1
j_gene: TRBJ1-5
len: 16
CDR3nt: TGTGCCAGTAGTACCCTCGGACAGGGTTTGGATCAGCCCCAGCATTTT
CDR3aa: CASSTLGQGLDQPQHF

abundance: NA
v_gene: TRBV7-2
d_gene: NA
j_gene: TRBJ1-2
len: 14
CDR3nt: TGTGCCAGCAGCTTGTTATCTCTTGGGGGTGGCTACACCTTC
CDR3aa: CASSLLSLGGGYTF

abundance: NA
v_gene: TRBV9
d_gene: TRBD1
j_gene: TRBJ1-1
len: 16
CDR3nt: TGTGCCAGCAGCGTAGCAGGACAGGGGGGGCGCACTGAAGCTTTCTTT
CDR3aa: CASSVAGQGGRTEAFF

abundance: NA
v_gene: TRBV5-1
d_gene: NA
j_gene: TRBJ1-3
len: 16
CDR3nt: TGCGCCAGCAGCTTGGGGGGTTTGAACTCTGGAAACACCATATATTTT
CDR3aa: CASSLGGLNSGNTIYF

abundance: NA
v_gene: TRBV13
d_gene: NA
j_gene: TRBJ2-3
len: 15
CDR3nt: TGTGCCAGCAGCTTAGGGACCCAGGACGCAGATACGCAGTATTTT
CDR3aa: CASSLGTQDADTQYF

abundance: NA
v_gene: TRBV7-8
d_gene: NA
j_gene: TRBJ2-7
len: 15
CDR3nt: TGTGCCAGCAGCTTATCGCAGGGTGGGTCCTACGAGCAGTACTTC
CDR3aa: CASSLSQGGSYEQYF

abundance: NA
v_gene: TRBV5-6
d_gene: TRBD1
j_gene: TRBJ2-3
len: 16
CDR3nt: TGTGCCAGCAGCCTCGGGACAGGGGAATCTGCAGATACGCAGTATTTT
CDR3aa: CASSLGTGESADTQYF

abundance: NA
v_gene: TRBV2
d_gene: TRBD2
j_gene: TRBJ2-7
len: 13
CDR3nt: TGTGCCAGTGCTTTGACTAGCGCCTACGAGCAGTACTTC
CDR3aa: CASALTSAYEQYF

abundance: NA
v_gene: TRBV5-1
d_gene: NA
j_gene: TRBJ1-4
len: 16
CDR3nt: TGCGCCAGCAGCTTGGCGTTCTCCAGGGATCCTCGAGGACTGTTTTTT
CDR3aa: CASSLAFSRDPRGLFF

abundance: NA
v_gene: TRBV19
d_gene: NA
j_gene: TRBJ1-5
len: 14
CDR3nt: TGTGCCAGTAGTATAGGACGAATCGGTCAGCCCCAGCATTTT
CDR3aa: CASSIGRIGQPQHF

abundance: NA
v_gene: TRBV18
d_gene: NA
j_gene: TRBJ2-1
len: 12
CDR3nt: TGTGCCAGCTCACCAACGAGCGGGGAGCAGTTCTTC
CDR3aa: CASSPTSGEQFF

abundance: NA
v_gene: TRBV5-1
d_gene: NA
j_gene: TRBJ2-2
len: 16
CDR3nt: TGCGCCAGCAGATCGGGATTCTCGGGTAGCGCCGGGGAGCTGTTTTTT
CDR3aa: CASRSGFSGSAGELFF

abundance: NA
v_gene: TRBV18
d_gene: TRBD1
j_gene: TRBJ2-7
len: 14
CDR3nt: TGTGCCAGCTCAGTAGACAGGGCATCAAACGAGCAGTACTTC
CDR3aa: CASSVDRASNEQYF

abundance: NA
v_gene: TRBV9
d_gene: NA
j_gene: TRBJ2-7
len: 18
CDR3nt: TGTGCCAGCAGCGTAGATCCGGGTCCTCCAAGGGCGCCTCACGAGCAGTACTTC
CDR3aa: CASSVDPGPPRAPHEQYF

abundance: once
v_gene: TRBV4-1
d_gene: NA
j_gene: TRBJ1-5
len: 13
CDR3nt: TGCGCCAGCAGTCCGGGAGGAAATCAGCCCCAGCATTTT
CDR3aa: CASSPGGNQPQHF

abundance: NA
v_gene: TRBV9
d_gene: TRBD1
j_gene: TRBJ1-6
len: 16
CDR3nt: TGTGCCAGCAGCGCACGGGACAGAGAAACTAATTCACCCCTCCACTTT
CDR3aa: CASSARDRETNSPLHF

abundance: NA
v_gene: TRBV7-2
d_gene: TRBD2
j_gene: TRBJ2-5
len: 16
CDR3nt: TGTGCCAGCAGCCCTGGTGGACTAGCGGGAAAAGAGACCCAGTACTTC
CDR3aa: CASSPGGLAGKETQYF

abundance: NA
v_gene: TRBV19
d_gene: NA
j_gene: TRBJ1-4
len: 13
CDR3nt: TGTGCCAGTAGTATACGACTCCGGGACCCGGCGTTTTTT
CDR3aa: CASSIRLRDPAFF

abundance: NA
v_gene: TRBV11-2
d_gene: NA
j_gene: TRBJ2-1
len: 16
CDR3nt: TGTGCCAGCAGCTTAGCCCCACTAGTAGAGTACAATGAGCAGTTCTTC
CDR3aa: CASSLAPLVEYNEQFF

abundance: NA
v_gene: TRBV7-8
d_gene: TRBD1
j_gene: TRBJ1-2
len: 14
CDR3nt: TGTGCCAGCAGCTCCGTACAGGGGGGCTATGGCTACACCTTC
CDR3aa: CASSSVQGGYGYTF

abundance: NA
v_gene: TRBV27
d_gene: NA
j_gene: TRBJ2-5
len: 12
CDR3nt: TGTGCCAGCAGTGGCTCCAGGGCGACCCAGTACTTC
CDR3aa: CASSGSRATQYF

abundance: NA
v_gene: TRBV7-8
d_gene: NA
j_gene: TRBJ1-3
len: 16
CDR3nt: TGTGCCAACAGCCTTCTACACCTACCCTCTGGAAACACCATATATTTT
CDR3aa: CANSLLHLPSGNTIYF

abundance: few
v_gene: TRBV7-9
d_gene: NA
j_gene: TRBJ1-1
len: 12
CDR3nt: TGTGCCTGCCCGGTGGGGGGCACTGAAGCTTTCTTT
CDR3aa: CACPVGGTEAFF

abundance: NA
v_gene: TRBV11-2
d_gene: NA
j_gene: TRBJ2-3
len: 14
CDR3nt: TGTGCCAGCAGCTTAGAAATTGAGCTCGGTACGCAGTATTTT
CDR3aa: CASSLEIELGTQYF

abundance: NA
v_gene: TRBV6-5
d_gene: NA
j_gene: TRBJ1-4
len: 14
CDR3nt: TGTGCCAGCAGTTACGGGCAGAACACTGAAAAACTGTTTTTT
CDR3aa: CASSYGQNTEKLFF

abundance: NA
v_gene: TRBV7-9
d_gene: TRBD2
j_gene: TRBJ2-3
len: 16
CDR3nt: TGTGCCAGCAGCCAGACTAGCGGGGGGGCCGGAGATACGCAGTATTTT
CDR3aa: CASSQTSGGAGDTQYF

abundance: NA
v_gene: TRBV28
d_gene: NA
j_gene: TRBJ1-6
len: 15
CDR3nt: TGTGCCAGCATAATTTCGAGTTTACATAATTCACCCCTCCACTTT
CDR3aa: CASIISSLHNSPLHF

abundance: NA
v_gene: TRBV19
d_gene: NA
j_gene: TRBJ1-1
len: 15
CDR3nt: TGTGCCAGTAGTATGCCAGGGGCGAAGAACACTGAAGCTTTCTTT
CDR3aa: CASSMPGAKNTEAFF

abundance: NA
v_gene: TRBV5-6
d_gene: TRBD1
j_gene: TRBJ1-2
len: 15
CDR3nt: TGTGCCAGCAGCTTGGGGGACAGGGGGCCTGAAGGCTACACCTTC
CDR3aa: CASSLGDRGPEGYTF

abundance: NA
v_gene: TRBV7-9
d_gene: TRBD1
j_gene: TRBJ1-5
len: 16
CDR3nt: TGTGCCAGCAGCTTCTCCGGACAGGGGGCTTATCAGCCCCAGCATTTT
CDR3aa: CASSFSGQGAYQPQHF

abundance: NA
v_gene: TRBV7-6
d_gene: NA
j_gene: TRBJ1-3
len: 14
CDR3nt: TGTGCCAGCAGCTTAGCAACCAGTGGAAACACCATATATTTT
CDR3aa: CASSLATSGNTIYF